One sample yielded the 24 T cell receptor beta chains listed below, sequenced in a study of graft-versus-host responses after intestinal transplantation. Produced via immunoSEQ multiplex PCR; TCRdb's table is partial and in-frame only. The table records around 18,000 clones, around nine tenths of them present only once. This specimen consisted of PBMCs, obtained roughly 54 weeks after transplant. The receptors derive from a human patient who received an intestinal transplant, so some T cells may come from the graft donor.

The chain couples TRBV7-2 to TRBJ2-7; TRBD2 matches 10 bases. With 1 base clipped from V and 4 bases from J, the junction kept 10 bases outside the gene matches. Germline CDR1 SGHTA, CDR2 FQGNSA. CDR3 length: 17 residues. The CDR3 bases are TGTGCCAGCAGCTTAGGGGCTAGCGGGAGTGCAAGGTACGAGCAGTACTTC. Amino acid sequence: CASSLGASGSARYEQYF.

The V gene is TRBV6-6, the J gene TRBJ2-1; 9 positions agree with TRBD1. Germline V gene data show CDR1 as MNHNY and CDR2 as SVGAGI (reference sequence). J was trimmed by 6 bases and V by 7 bases; bases with no gene match: 7. The CDR3 is 14 amino acids. CDR3 sequence: CASNRDRVSNEQFF. In nucleotides, the CDR3 is TGTGCCAGCAACCGGGACAGGGTGAGCAATGAGCAGTTCTTC.

CDR3 residues: CAISVTTPGVANEQFF. DNA for the CDR3: TGTGCCATCAGTGTCACTACCCCCGGAGTGGCGAATGAGCAGTTCTTC. The J gene is TRBJ2-1, the V gene TRBV10-3; no firm D call. Deletions cut 4 bases from V and 7 bases from J, with 20 bases between. There are 16 residues in the CDR3. CDR1 and CDR2 from the germline V gene are ENHRY and SYGVKD.

The V call is TRBV5-4, the J call TRBJ2-7; 11 bases are a match to TRBD2. Germline V lookup: CDR1 SGHNT, CDR2 YYREEE (reference sequence). With V trimmed by 4 bases and J by 3 bases, 6 bases remained unmatched. This CDR3 is 15 amino acids long. CDR3 residues: CASSVSGGARYEQYF. Here the CDR3 DNA reads TGTGCCAGCAGCGTTAGCGGGGGGGCACGCTACGAGCAGTACTTC.

The rearrangement uses TRBV6-5 and TRBJ2-2; D unresolved. Germline values: CDR1 MNHEY, CDR2 SVGAGI. Trimming took off 6 bases at V and 4 bases at J, with 12 bases between the two ends. The CDR3 is made up of 14 amino acids. The CDR3 sequence: CASRTTPITGELFF. CDR3 bases: TGTGCCAGCAGAACGACCCCCATCACCGGGGAGCTGTTTTTT.

This clone has more than one count but fewer than ten. The germline gene is not matched at one end of the junction; a read error may be the cause. The chain joins TRBV4-1 to TRBJ2-3; tentatively, D is TRBD2 (6 bases). This CDR3 is 16 amino acids long. The germline V gene has CDR1 MGHRA and CDR2 YSYEKL. The CDR3 loop reads CASSQERGTSTDTQYF. As DNA, the CDR3 is TGTGCCAGCAGCCAAGAGCGCGGGACTAGCACAGATACGCAGTATTTT.

DNA of the CDR3: TGCGCCAGCAGCCTACAGGGGGCAACCTACGAGCAGTACTTC. This encodes CASSLQGATYEQYF. The chain has TRBV5-1 and TRBJ2-7, with 9 bases identical to TRBD1. CDR3 length: 14 residues. J was trimmed by 2 bases and V by 4 bases; bases with no gene match: 4. CDR1 and CDR2 from the germline V gene are SGHRS and YFSETQ.

The chain recombines TRBV4-1 with TRBJ2-3, with D uncertain. The CDR3 loop spans 14 amino acids. The germline V gene encodes CDR1 MGHRA and CDR2 YSYEKL. Deletions cut 2 bases from V and 3 bases from J, with 9 bases between. This CDR3 reads CASSQLDSTDTQYF. DNA of the CDR3: TGCGCCAGCAGCCAATTGGATTCGACAGATACGCAGTATTTT.

V usage is TRBV5-6 and J usage is TRBJ2-7; perhaps TRBD2 as D (6 bases). Germline CDR1 is SGHDT and CDR2 is YYEEEE. Trimming cost V 4 bases and J 2 bases, with 13 bases left between them. The CDR3 spans 14 residues. CDR3 amino acids: CASSPEGETYEQYF. CDR3 in DNA: TGTGCCAGCAGCCCGGAGGGTGAAACCTACGAGCAGTACTTC.

This chain connects TRBV4-1 to TRBJ2-3, with D tentatively TRBD2 (5 bases). This CDR3 has 13 residues. V was trimmed by 0 bases and J by 7 bases, leaving 8 bases between them. Per the germline V gene, CDR1 is MGHRA and CDR2 is YSYEKL. The CDR3 region is CASSQDVDYTQYF. In DNA form, the CDR3 reads TGCGCCAGCAGCCAAGATGTGGACTATACGCAGTATTTT.

The chain employs TRBV4-1 and TRBJ2-7, with no clear D. V shed 4 bases and J shed 2 bases, with 18 bases lying between them. This CDR3 has 16 residues. The V gene's germline CDR1 is MGHRA and CDR2 YSYEKL. The CDR3, as DNA: TGCGCCAGCAGCCGAGGCGTCACCAGAGAGGCCTACGAGCAGTACTTC. Its translation: CASSRGVTREAYEQYF.

The gene calls are TRBV6-1 and TRBJ2-7; 7 bases map to TRBD1. CDR3 length: 14 residues. V trimming: 6 bases; J trimming: 3 bases; junction bases outside the gene matches: 8. Looked up from germline, CDR1 is MNHNS and CDR2 is SASEGT. CDR3 amino acids: CASRTPGTVYEQYF. Written as DNA, the CDR3 is TGTGCCAGCAGAACTCCCGGGACAGTCTACGAGCAGTACTTC.

This clone occurred a few times. The gene calls are TRBV6-4 and TRBJ1-6, with 9 bases fitting TRBD1. CDR3 size: 14 residues. Trimming removed 0 bases from V and 9 bases from J; junction bases left unmatched: 0. Germline lookup yields CDR1 MRHNA and CDR2 SNTAGT. The CDR3: CASSDSQGASPLHF. In DNA form, the CDR3 reads TGTGCCAGCAGTGACTCACAGGGGGCTTCACCCCTCCACTTT.

This clone was recorded a few times. The V call is TRBV9, the J call TRBJ2-1, with TRBD2 matching 8 bases. Germline values: CDR1 SGDLS, CDR2 YYNGEE. V was pared by 6 bases and J by 8 bases, with 7 bases of the junction left unmatched. CDR3 length equals 13 residues. The CDR3 DNA follows: TGTGCCAGCAATCTCGGGGGGGTCGATGAGCAGTTCTTC. Translating it yields CASNLGGVDEQFF.

This chain joins TRBV6-5 and TRBJ2-7; a possible D gene is TRBD1 (5 bases). The CDR3 spans 15 residues. The germline CDR1 and CDR2 sequences are MNHEY and SVGAGI. V lost 5 bases, J lost 2 bases, and 16 bases lay in between. For the CDR3, the DNA is TGTGCCAGCAGTGCCTCGGCAGGGTTAACCTACGAGCAGTACTTC. As protein: CASSASAGLTYEQYF.

This chain links TRBV11-3 with TRBJ2-7; weak D call: TRBD1 (5 bases). The CDR3 loop spans 15 amino acids. Germline V gene lookup returns CDR1 SGHNT and CDR2 YENEEA. The V and J ends lost 2 bases and 1 base respectively, with 12 bases between them. The CDR3 DNA sequence: TGTGCCAGCAGCTTACGACAGCACGCATCCTACGAGCAGTACTTC. Its protein is CASSLRQHASYEQYF.

This chain joins TRBV7-6 and TRBJ2-3, with a possible D match to TRBD2 (6 bases). CDR3 length equals 17 residues. CDR1 and CDR2 (germline): SGHVS, FNYEAQ. The V and J ends lost 1 base and 4 bases respectively, with 18 bases between them. The CDR3 spells CASSLVWAGKGSDTQYF. The CDR3 bases are TGTGCCAGCAGCTTAGTCTGGGCGGGGAAAGGCTCAGATACGCAGTATTTT.

This sequence joins TRBV4-1 and TRBJ1-1; TRBD1 agrees at 7 bases. The V gene's germline CDR1 is MGHRA and CDR2 YSYEKL. The junction had 9 bases not matched to a gene; V was cut back by 0 bases and J by 11 bases. This CDR3 is 14 amino acids long. Written as DNA, the CDR3 is TGCGCCAGCAGCCAAGAAGGAACAGGGGAGGCCGCTTTCTTT. Its protein is CASSQEGTGEAAFF.

The gene calls are TRBV10-1 and TRBJ2-4; 11 nucleotides agree with TRBD2. Germline V gives CDR1 WNHNN, CDR2 SYGVQD (reference sequence). Trimming at V came to 0 bases and at J to 5 bases, leaving 3 bases not matched to a gene. There are 16 residues in the CDR3. The CDR3 DNA reads TGCGCCAGCAGTGAGTCACGACTAGCGGGGCAAAACATTCAGTACTTC. Its protein is CASSESRLAGQNIQYF.

The chain recombines TRBV9 with TRBJ2-7, with D maybe TRBD1 (6 bases). Germline V lookup: CDR1 SGDLS, CDR2 YYNGEE. Trimming left V 2 bases short and J 1 base short, with 19 bases between. The CDR3 totals 17 residues. In DNA form, the CDR3 reads TGTGCCAGCAGCGTCAAGAGGGGGAATATTGGATCCTACGAGCAGTACTTC. Translation: CASSVKRGNIGSYEQYF.

This chain uses TRBV2 with TRBJ1-3; D is undetermined. Trimming shortened V by 6 bases and J by 0 bases, and 6 bases separated the two germline ends. CDR3 length: 13 amino acids. CDR1 is SNHLY and CDR2 is FYNNEI in the germline V gene. The CDR3 sequence: CASRGTSGNTIYF. The CDR3 DNA follows: TGTGCCAGCAGGGGAACCTCTGGAAACACCATATATTTT. Looking up the rest from reference TRBV2 and TRBJ1-3 gives the full variable domain: EPEVTQTPSHQVTQMGQEVILRCVPISNHLYFYWYRQILGQKVEFLVSFYNNEISEKSEIFDDQFSVERPDGSNFTLKIRSTKLEDSAMYFCASRGTSGNTIYFGEGSWLTVV.

The J gene is TRBJ2-3, the V gene TRBV27, with a tentative D call TRBD1 (5 bases). This CDR3 is 16 amino acids long. CDR1 MNHEY and CDR2 SMNVEV come from the germline V gene (reference sequence). V lost 3 bases, J lost 1 base, and 14 bases lay in between. The DNA for the CDR3 is TGTGCCAGCAGTTTTGGAAGGGGCGCCGGCACAGATACGCAGTATTTT. The encoded protein is CASSFGRGAGTDTQYF.

The chain has TRBV6-1 and TRBJ1-5, with D perhaps matching TRBD1 (5 bases). This CDR3 has 13 amino acids. The germline gives CDR1 MNHNS, CDR2 SASEGT. The V gene lost 5 bases and the J gene lost 7 bases, with 12 bases spanning the gap. This CDR3 is CASSPRGGQPQHF. CDR3 in DNA: TGTGCCAGCAGTCCCCGGGGGGGGCAGCCCCAGCATTTT.

The chain uses TRBV28 and TRBJ2-7, with 8 bases that match TRBD2. With V trimmed by 7 bases and J by 2 bases, 7 bases remained unmatched. From germline, CDR1 is MDHEN and CDR2 SYDVKM. The CDR3 spans 14 residues. The CDR3 protein is CASTIRRGAYEQYF. The CDR3 DNA reads as TGTGCCAGCACCATAAGGCGGGGGGCCTACGAGCAGTACTTC.